The 5 T cell receptor beta chains given below trace back to one sample, sequenced in a study of identical twins' blood T cells (dated by TCRdb to 2012 to 2015). Library creation used 5' RACE. Sequencing was performed on an Illumina Genome Analyzer IIx. TCRdb trimmed the raw reads at Q25, called clones with MiXCR and kept productive beta chains. Rows are combined by CDR3 protein, so each entry shows the most common genes and DNA. Here the sample has hundreds of thousands of distinct CDR3 sequences; about 28% occur a single time. In total, the top ten clones hold about 6% of the sample. Sequencing was done on a sample of PBMCs. The receptor source for this set is a woman aged 18-55 years in good health.

The chain uses TRBV5-6 and TRBJ2-7, with 7 bases aligning to TRBD2. The germline V gene has CDR1 SGHDT and CDR2 YYEEEE. With 4 bases clipped from V and 4 bases from J, the junction kept 8 bases outside the gene matches. This CDR3 is built from 14 residues. CDR3 coding DNA: TGTGCCAGCAGCCACGGACTAGTTTGGTACGAGCAGTACTTC. It yields the protein CASSHGLVWYEQYF.

Written as DNA, the CDR3 is TGTGCCAGCAGCCCAGGTGGGGCTCACACTGAAGCTTTCTTT. It codes for CASSPGGAHTEAFF. The genes are TRBV7-9 and TRBJ1-1, with D possibly matching TRBD1 (5 bases). This CDR3 is built from 14 residues. The germline gives CDR1 SEHNR, CDR2 FQNEAQ (reference sequence). Deletions cut 5 bases from V and 3 bases from J, with 13 bases between.

The chain is built from TRBV2 and TRBJ1-1; no reliable D call. Germline CDR1 SNHLY, CDR2 FYNNEI. V was trimmed by 4 bases and J by 2 bases, leaving 8 bases between them. This CDR3 is 13 amino acids long. The CDR3 loop reads CASSVRINTEAFF. CDR3 bases: TGTGCCAGCAGTGTACGGATAAACACTGAAGCTTTCTTT.

The V and J genes are TRBV6-2 or TRBV6-3 and TRBJ1-1; D is unclear. Trimming cost V 6 bases and J 4 bases, with 9 bases left between them. CDR1 and CDR2 (germline): MNHEY, SVGEGT. CDR3 length: 12 residues. CDR3 bases: TGTGCCAGCAGCGAGGTGAGCACTGAAGCTTTCTTT. Its protein is CASSEVSTEAFF.

This clonotype turned up a few times. The gene calls are TRBV6-6 and TRBJ2-2, with TRBD1 matching over 9 bases. The germline CDR1 and CDR2 sequences are MNHNY and SVGAGI (reference sequence). Trimming took 6 bases from V and 6 from J; bases not matched to a gene: 14. The CDR3 totals 17 residues. The chain's CDR3 is CASSRLWTGVGSGELFF. The CDR3 nucleotides read TGTGCCAGCAGCCGTCTTTGGACAGGGGTGGGGTCCGGGGAGCTGTTTTTT.